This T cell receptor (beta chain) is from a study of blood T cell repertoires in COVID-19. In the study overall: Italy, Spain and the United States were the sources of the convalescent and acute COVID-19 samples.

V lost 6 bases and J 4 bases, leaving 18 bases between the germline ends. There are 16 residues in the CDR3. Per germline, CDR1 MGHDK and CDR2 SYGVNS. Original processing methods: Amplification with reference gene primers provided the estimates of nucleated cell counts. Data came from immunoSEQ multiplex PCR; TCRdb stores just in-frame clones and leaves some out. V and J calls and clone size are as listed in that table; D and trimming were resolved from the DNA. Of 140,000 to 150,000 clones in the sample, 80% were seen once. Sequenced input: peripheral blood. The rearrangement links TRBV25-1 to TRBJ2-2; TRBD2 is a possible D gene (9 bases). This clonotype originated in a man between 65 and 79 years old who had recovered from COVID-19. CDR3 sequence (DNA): TGTGCCAGCAGAGTCAGGGGGCGGGAGGGCACCGGGGAGCTGTTTTTT. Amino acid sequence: CASRVRGREGTGELFF.